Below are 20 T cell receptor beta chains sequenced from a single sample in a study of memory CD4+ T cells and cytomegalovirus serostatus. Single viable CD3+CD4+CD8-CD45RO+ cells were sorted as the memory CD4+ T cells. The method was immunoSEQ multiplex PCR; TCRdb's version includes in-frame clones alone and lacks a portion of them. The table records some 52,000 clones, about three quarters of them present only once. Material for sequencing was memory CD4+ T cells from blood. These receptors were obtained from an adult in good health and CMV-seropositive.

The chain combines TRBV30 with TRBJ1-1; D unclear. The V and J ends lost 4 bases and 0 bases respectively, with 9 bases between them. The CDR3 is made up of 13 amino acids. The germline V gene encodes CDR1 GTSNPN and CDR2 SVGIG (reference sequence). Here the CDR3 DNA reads TGTGCCTGGAATCGGCGAGTGAACACTGAAGCTTTCTTT. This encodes CAWNRRVNTEAFF.

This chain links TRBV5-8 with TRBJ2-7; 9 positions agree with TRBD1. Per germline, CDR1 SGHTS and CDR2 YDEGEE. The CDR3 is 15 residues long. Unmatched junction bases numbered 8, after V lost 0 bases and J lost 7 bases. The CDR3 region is CASSLGGQGQVEQYF. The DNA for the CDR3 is TGTGCCAGCAGCTTGGGTGGACAGGGGCAGGTGGAGCAGTACTTC. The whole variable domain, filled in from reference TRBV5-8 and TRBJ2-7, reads EAGVTQSPTHLIKTRGQQATLRCSPISGHTSVYWYQQALGLGLQFLLWYDEGEERNRGNFPPRFSGRQFPNYSSELNVNALELEDSALYLCASSLGGQGQVEQYFGPGTRLTVT.

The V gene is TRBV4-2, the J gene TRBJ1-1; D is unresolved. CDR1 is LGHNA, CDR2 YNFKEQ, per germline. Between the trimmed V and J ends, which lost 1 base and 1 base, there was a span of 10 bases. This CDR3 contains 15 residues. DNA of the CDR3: TGTGCCAGCAGCCAAGTCTCGAGCCCGAACACTGAAGCTTTCTTT. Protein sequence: CASSQVSSPNTEAFF.

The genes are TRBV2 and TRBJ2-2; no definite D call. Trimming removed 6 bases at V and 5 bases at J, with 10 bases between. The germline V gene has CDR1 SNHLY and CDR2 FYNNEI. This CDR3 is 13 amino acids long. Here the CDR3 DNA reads TGTGCCAGCAGCACCTCTAGAACCGGGGAGCTGTTTTTT. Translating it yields CASSTSRTGELFF.

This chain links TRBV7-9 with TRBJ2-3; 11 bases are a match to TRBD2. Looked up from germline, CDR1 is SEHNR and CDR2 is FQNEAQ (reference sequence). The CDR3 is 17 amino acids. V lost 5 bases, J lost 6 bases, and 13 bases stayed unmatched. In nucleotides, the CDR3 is TGTGCCAGCAGCGCCTGGGGGACTAGCGGAGCACGGGATACGCAGTATTTT. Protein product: CASSAWGTSGARDTQYF. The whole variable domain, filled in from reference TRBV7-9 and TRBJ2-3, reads DTGVSQNPRHKITKRGQNVTFRCDPISEHNRLYWYRQTLGQGPEFLTYFQNEAQLEKSRLLSDRFSAERPKGSFSTLEIQRTEQGDSAMYLCASSAWGTSGARDTQYFGPGTRLTVL.

The CDR3: CASSYGRGTEAFF. The CDR3 coding sequence is TGCGCCAGCAGCTACGGTCGAGGCACTGAAGCTTTCTTT. The gene calls are TRBV5-1 and TRBJ1-1; the D is unclear. With 3 bases removed from V and 4 bases from J, the gap between germline ends came to 10 bases. The length of the CDR3 is 13 residues. Germline V gives CDR1 SGHRS, CDR2 YFSETQ. The full variable domain, with the rest looked up from reference TRBV5-1 and TRBJ1-1, is KAGVTQTPRYLIKTRGQQVTLSCSPISGHRSVSWYQQTPGQGLQFLFEYFSETQRNKGNFPGRFSGRQFSNSRSEMNVSTLELGDSALYLCASSYGRGTEAFFGQGTRLTVV.

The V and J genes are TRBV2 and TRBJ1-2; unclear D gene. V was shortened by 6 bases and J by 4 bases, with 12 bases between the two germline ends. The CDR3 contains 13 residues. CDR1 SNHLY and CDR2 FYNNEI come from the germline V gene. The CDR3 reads CASSPSYSYGYTF. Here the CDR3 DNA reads TGTGCCAGCAGCCCGTCCTACTCCTATGGCTACACCTTC.

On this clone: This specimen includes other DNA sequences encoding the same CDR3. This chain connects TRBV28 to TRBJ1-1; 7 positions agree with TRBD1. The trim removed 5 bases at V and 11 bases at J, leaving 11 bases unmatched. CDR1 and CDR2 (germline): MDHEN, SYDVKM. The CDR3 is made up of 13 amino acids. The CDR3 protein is CASSDPAGTEAFF. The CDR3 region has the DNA TGTGCCAGCAGTGATCCCGCCGGGACAGAGGCTTTCTTT.

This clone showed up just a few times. In nucleotides, the CDR3 is TGCGCCAGCAGCCCAGAACCCCTCCTCTACAATGAGCAGTTCTTC. Amino acids: CASSPEPLLYNEQFF. The chain has TRBV5-1 and TRBJ2-1; D not certain. Trimming cost V 4 bases and J 3 bases, with 14 bases left between them. The CDR3 contains 15 residues. Germline CDR1 is SGHRS and CDR2 is YFSETQ.

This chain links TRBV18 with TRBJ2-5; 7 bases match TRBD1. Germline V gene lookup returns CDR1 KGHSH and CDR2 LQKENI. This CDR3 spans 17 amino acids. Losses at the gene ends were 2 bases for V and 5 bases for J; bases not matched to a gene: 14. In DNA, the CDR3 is TGTGCCAGCTCACCAGAGACAGGGCCCCCCTTATTGGAGACCCAGTACTTC. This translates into CASSPETGPPLLETQYF.

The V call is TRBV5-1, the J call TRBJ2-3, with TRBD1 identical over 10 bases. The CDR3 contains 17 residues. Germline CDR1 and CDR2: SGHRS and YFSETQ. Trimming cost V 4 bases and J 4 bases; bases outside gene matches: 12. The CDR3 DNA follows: TGCGCCAGCAGCCCCAAAAGGACCGACAGGGGGCCAGATACGCAGTATTTT. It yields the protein CASSPKRTDRGPDTQYF.

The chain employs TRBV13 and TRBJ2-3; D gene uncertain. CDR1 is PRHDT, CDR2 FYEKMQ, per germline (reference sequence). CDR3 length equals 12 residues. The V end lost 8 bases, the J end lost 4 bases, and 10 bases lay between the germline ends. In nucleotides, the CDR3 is TGTGCCAGCGCCCAGTGGGCAGATACGCAGTATTTT. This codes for CASAQWADTQYF.

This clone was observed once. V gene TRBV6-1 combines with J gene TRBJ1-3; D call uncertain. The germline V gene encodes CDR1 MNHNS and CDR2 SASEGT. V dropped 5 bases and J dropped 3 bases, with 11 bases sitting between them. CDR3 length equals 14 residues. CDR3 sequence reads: CASSSSAFGNTIYF. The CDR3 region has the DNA TGTGCCAGCAGTTCCTCGGCTTTTGGAAACACCATATATTTT.

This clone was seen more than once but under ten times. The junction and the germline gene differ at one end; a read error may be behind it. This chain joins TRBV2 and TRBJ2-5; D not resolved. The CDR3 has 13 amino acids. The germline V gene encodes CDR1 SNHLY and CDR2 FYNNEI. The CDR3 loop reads CASSEVVAETQYF. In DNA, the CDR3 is TGTGCCAGCAGCGAAGTGGTGGCGGAGACCCAGTACTTC.

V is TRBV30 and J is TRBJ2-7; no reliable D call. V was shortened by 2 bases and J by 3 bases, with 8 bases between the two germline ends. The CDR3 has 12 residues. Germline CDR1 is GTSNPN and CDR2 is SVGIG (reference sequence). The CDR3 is CAWSSQIYEQYF. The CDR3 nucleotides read TGTGCCTGGAGTTCTCAGATCTACGAGCAGTACTTC. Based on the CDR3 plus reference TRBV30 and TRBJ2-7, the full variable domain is SQTIHQWPATLVQPVGSPLSLECTVEGTSNPNLYWYRQAAGRGLQLLFYSVGIGQISSEVPQNLSASRPQDRQFILSSKKLLLSDSGFYLCAWSSQIYEQYFGPGTRLTVT.

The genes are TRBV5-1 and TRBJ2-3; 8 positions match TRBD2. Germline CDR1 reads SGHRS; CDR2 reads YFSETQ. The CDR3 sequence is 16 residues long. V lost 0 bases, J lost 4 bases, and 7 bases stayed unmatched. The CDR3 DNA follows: TGCGCCAGCAGCTTGGAAGCGGGAGCAATCCCAGATACGCAGTATTTT. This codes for CASSLEAGAIPDTQYF.

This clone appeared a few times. The CDR3 region has the DNA TGTGCCAGCAGTTATTCGCCGCCTAGCACCGGGGAGCTGTTTTTT. Its translation: CASSYSPPSTGELFF. The gene calls are TRBV6-6 and TRBJ2-2, with unresolved D. V lost 3 bases and J 4 bases, leaving 12 bases between the germline ends. Germline assignment: CDR1 MNHNY and CDR2 SVGAGI (reference sequence). This CDR3 contains 15 residues.

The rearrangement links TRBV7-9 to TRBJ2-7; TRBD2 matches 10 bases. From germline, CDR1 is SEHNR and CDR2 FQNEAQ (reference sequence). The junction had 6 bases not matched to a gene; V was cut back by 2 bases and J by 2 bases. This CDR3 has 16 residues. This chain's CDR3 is CASSLQLAGNTYEQYF. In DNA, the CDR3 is TGTGCCAGCAGCTTACAACTAGCGGGAAATACCTACGAGCAGTACTTC.

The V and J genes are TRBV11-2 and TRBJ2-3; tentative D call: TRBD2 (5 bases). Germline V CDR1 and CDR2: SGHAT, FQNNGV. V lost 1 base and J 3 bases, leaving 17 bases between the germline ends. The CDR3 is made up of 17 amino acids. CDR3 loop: CASSLGPGLANTDTQYF. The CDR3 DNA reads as TGTGCCAGCAGCTTAGGGCCGGGGTTAGCGAATACAGATACGCAGTATTTT. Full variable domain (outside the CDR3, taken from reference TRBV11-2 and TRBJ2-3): EAGVAQSPRYKIIEKRQSVAFWCNPISGHATLYWYQQILGQGPKLLIQFQNNGVVDDSQLPKDRFSAERLKGVDSTLKIQPAKLEDSAVYLCASSLGPGLANTDTQYFGPGTRLTVL.

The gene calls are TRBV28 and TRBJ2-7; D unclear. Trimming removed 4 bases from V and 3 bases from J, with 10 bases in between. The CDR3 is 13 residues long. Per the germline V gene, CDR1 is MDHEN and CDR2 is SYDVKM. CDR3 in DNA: TGTGCCAGCAGTTCCGGACCCTTCTACGAGCAGTACTTC. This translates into CASSSGPFYEQYF. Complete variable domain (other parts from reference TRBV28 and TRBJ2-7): DVKVTQSSRYLVKRTGEKVFLECVQDMDHENMFWYRQDPGLGLRLIYFSYDVKMKEKGDIPEGYSVSREKKERFSLILESASTNQTSMYLCASSSGPFYEQYFGPGTRLTVT.